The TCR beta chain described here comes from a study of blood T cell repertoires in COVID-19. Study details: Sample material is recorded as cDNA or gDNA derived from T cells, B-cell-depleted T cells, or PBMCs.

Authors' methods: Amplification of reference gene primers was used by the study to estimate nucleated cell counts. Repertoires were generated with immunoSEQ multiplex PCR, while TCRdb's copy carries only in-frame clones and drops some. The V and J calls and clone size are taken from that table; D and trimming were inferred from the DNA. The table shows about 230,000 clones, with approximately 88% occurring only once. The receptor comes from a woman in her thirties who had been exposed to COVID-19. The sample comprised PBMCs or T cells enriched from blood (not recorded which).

The CDR3: CASSLGLTAGEETQYF. CDR3 sequence (DNA): TGCGCCAGCAGCCTAGGTCTAACGGCGGGGGAAGAGACCCAGTACTTC. The gene calls are TRBV5-1 and TRBJ2-5; TRBD2 aligns across 7 bases. With V trimmed by 4 bases and J by 3 bases, 12 bases remained unmatched. Germline CDR1 SGHRS, CDR2 YFSETQ. The CDR3 extends over 16 amino acids.